Described below is a single TCR beta chain sequence and its context. A J-beta primer mix and a sample-barcoded 5' primer were used in a second PCR of roughly 6 to 11 cycles. TCRdb independently ran MiXCR on the 5' RACE reads; one entry per CDR3 protein. Of about 730,000 distinct CDR3 sequences listed, roughly 44% are singletons. The data were obtained in a study of blood T cells in healthy people across ages. Germline CDR1 and CDR2: SGDLS and YYNGEE. The CDR3 totals 14 residues. V was shortened by 0 bases and J by 13 bases, with 17 bases between the two germline ends. The TCR comes from a woman in her fifties or sixties in good health. J is TRBJ2-1 and V is TRBV9; the D gene is possibly TRBD2 (5 bases). The sequencing input was blood. CDR3 region: CASSVAGYQETQFF. In DNA form, the CDR3 reads TGTGCCAGCAGCGTAGCGGGATACCAAGAGACCCAGTTCTTC.